One sample yielded the 31 T cell receptor beta chains listed below, sequenced in a study of T cell responses to AZD1222 COVID-19 vaccine. Here immunoSEQ multiplex PCR was the method, and the copy in TCRdb shows in-frame clones only, minus some. The sample lists 70,000 to 95,000 clones, roughly 90% occurring once. The sample here was peripheral blood, taken 28 days after the second AZD1222 dose. Receptors were obtained from an adult who received the AZD1222 COVID-19 vaccine.

Here the CDR3 DNA reads TGTGCCAGCAGCAAAGTTGACACGGCTAACACAGATACGCAGTATTTT. As protein: CASSKVDTANTDTQYF. V usage is TRBV21-1 and J usage is TRBJ2-3; the D call of TRBD1 is as the table states it, not checked on the DNA. TRBV21-1 is described as a pseudogene. This CDR3 contains 16 residues.

The chain's CDR3 is CAYRGLGANSPLHF. CDR3 nucleotide sequence: TGTGCATACAGGGGGCTCGGGGCGAATTCACCCCTCCACTTT. This chain links TRBV30 with TRBJ1-6; TRBD1 matches 9 bases. CDR3 length equals 14 residues. Per the germline V gene, CDR1 is GTSNPN and CDR2 is SVGIG (reference sequence). Combining the CDR3 with reference TRBV30 and TRBJ1-6 gives the whole variable domain SQTIHQWPATLVQPVGSPLSLECTVEGTSNPNLYWYRQAAGRGLQLLFYSVGIGQISSEVPQNLSASRPQDRQFILSSKKLLLSDSGFYLCAYRGLGANSPLHFGNGTRLTVT.

CDR3 DNA sequence: TGTGCCAGTAGTATGGACGGCAAAGGGAACTACGAGCAGTACTTC. This gives the protein CASSMDGKGNYEQYF. This chain joins TRBV19 and TRBJ2-7; D is uncertain. The germline V and J ends were trimmed by 3 bases and 3 bases, with 15 bases remaining between them. Germline CDR1 is LNHDA and CDR2 is SQIVND (reference sequence). The CDR3 length is 15 residues.

V and J are TRBV28 and TRBJ2-1; D is undetermined. This CDR3 spans 15 amino acids. Trimming stripped 6 bases from V and 4 bases from J, with 16 bases between. The germline CDR1 and CDR2 sequences are MDHEN and SYDVKM. CDR3 bases: TGTGCCAGCAGCCCAAGGGTCACAGTTTACAATGAGCAGTTCTTC. Amino acids: CASSPRVTVYNEQFF.

This chain uses TRBV6-4 with TRBJ2-3, with no clear D. The CDR3 sequence is 13 residues long. Germline CDR1 and CDR2: MRHNA and SNTAGT. The V gene lost 6 bases and the J gene lost 5 bases, with 12 bases spanning the gap. The CDR3 sequence: CASSTLPEDTQYF. CDR3 sequence (DNA): TGTGCCAGCAGCACCCTACCGGAAGATACGCAGTATTTT.

The J gene is TRBJ1-2, the V gene TRBV24-1; D ambiguous. The CDR3 covers 14 residues. Trimming removed 2 bases from V and 3 bases from J, with 9 bases in between. CDR1 KGHDR and CDR2 SFDVKD come from the germline V gene. CDR3: CATSDSGRHYGYTF. CDR3 nucleotides: TGTGCCACCAGTGATTCCGGACGGCACTATGGCTACACCTTC.

The gene calls are TRBV4-1 and TRBJ2-7; possibly TRBD2 for D (6 bases). Germline V gene lookup returns CDR1 MGHRA and CDR2 YSYEKL. The V end was cut by 4 bases, the J end by 5 bases, with 12 bases between. The CDR3 extends over 13 amino acids. The CDR3 region is CASSRGGLDEQYF. CDR3 bases: TGCGCCAGCAGCCGGGGAGGTCTGGACGAGCAGTACTTC.

The chain links TRBV6-2 or TRBV6-3 to TRBJ2-7; D not resolved. The CDR3 loop spans 15 amino acids. V was shortened by 6 bases and J by 8 bases, with 23 bases between the two germline ends. CDR1 and CDR2 (germline): MNHEY, SVGEGT. CDR3 sequence (DNA): TGTGCCAGCAGCCCTAATCCGGACCTGAGGTCGAAGCAGTACTTC. Translated, it gives CASSPNPDLRSKQYF.

This clone has a handful of counts. This chain uses TRBV7-2 with TRBJ2-1, with a tentative D call TRBD1 (6 bases). CDR3 length equals 13 residues. CDR1 is SGHTA, CDR2 FQGNSA, per germline. Trimming cost V 3 bases and J 9 bases, with 12 bases left between them. In nucleotides, the CDR3 is TGTGCCAGCAGCTTTGGGCAGGGGTTTGAGCAGTTCTTC. Translating gives CASSFGQGFEQFF.

The chain has TRBV7-9 and TRBJ2-7, with D hard to call. This CDR3 spans 13 amino acids. The germline CDR1 and CDR2 sequences are SEHNR and FQNEAQ (reference sequence). Trimming cost V 5 bases and J 0 bases, with 8 bases left between them. As DNA, the CDR3 is TGTGCCAGCAGCCCCCGGTCCTCCTACGAGCAGTACTTC. It codes for CASSPRSSYEQYF.

The chain employs TRBV28 and TRBJ2-2, with D perhaps TRBD2 (6 bases). This CDR3 spans 15 amino acids. V was cut by 6 bases and J by 5 bases, with 16 bases left in between. Germline assignment: CDR1 MDHEN and CDR2 SYDVKM. The CDR3 coding sequence is TGTGCCAGCAGGAGACCCGGGACTGGAACCGGGGAGCTGTTTTTT. Protein product: CASRRPGTGTGELFF.

The chain uses TRBV7-9 and TRBJ2-5; maybe TRBD1 (5 bases). Trimming left V 7 bases short and J 5 bases short, with 20 bases between. From germline, CDR1 is SEHNR and CDR2 FQNEAQ (reference sequence). CDR3 length: 15 residues. The CDR3 DNA is TGTGCCAGCACCCTCCAGACAGAATTCGGGGAGACCCAGTACTTC. Encoded protein: CASTLQTEFGETQYF.

V is TRBV2 and J is TRBJ2-7, with no clear D. Trimming stripped 1 base from V and 2 bases from J, with 6 bases between. Germline CDR1 reads SNHLY; CDR2 reads FYNNEI. The CDR3 consists of 13 residues. CDR3 residues: CASSEGTPYEQYF. The CDR3 DNA follows: TGTGCCAGCAGTGAAGGGACCCCCTACGAGCAGTACTTC.

This clone was observed once. V gene TRBV5-5 combines with J gene TRBJ2-5; 7 bases agree with TRBD2. J lost 1 base, V lost 10 bases, and 7 bases had no gene match. CDR1 is SGHKS and CDR2 is YYEKEE in the germline V gene (reference sequence). The CDR3 runs 13 residues. The CDR3: CACRDYPQETQYF. Written as DNA, the CDR3 is TGTGCCTGCCGGGACTATCCCCAAGAGACCCAGTACTTC.

CDR3 in DNA: TGTGCCAGCAGTTGGGACAGGTACGAGCAGTACTTC. Amino acid sequence: CASSWDRYEQYF. V usage is TRBV12-3 or TRBV12-4 and J usage is TRBJ2-7, with 8 bases identical to TRBD1. V shed 4 bases and J 4 bases; nucleotides not matched to a gene: 0. This CDR3 contains 12 residues.

The chain combines TRBV7-3 with TRBJ2-2; TRBD2 aligns across 9 bases. V lost 5 bases to trimming and J lost 3 bases; unmatched junction nucleotides: 16. Germline assignment: CDR1 SGHTA and CDR2 FQGTGA. This CDR3 contains 19 residues. CDR3 nucleotides: TGTGCCAGCAGCCATCCCCGAATAGCGGGAGTATCAGACACCGGGGAGCTGTTTTTT. Translated: CASSHPRIAGVSDTGELFF.

The chain uses TRBV14 and TRBJ1-3; D unclear. Trimming removed 1 base at V and 0 bases at J, with 10 bases between. This CDR3 is 16 amino acids long. Germline V lookup: CDR1 SGHDN, CDR2 FVKESK. The CDR3 sequence is CASSQGRWSSGNTIYF. The CDR3 DNA follows: TGTGCCAGCAGCCAAGGACGATGGAGCTCTGGAAACACCATATATTTT.

This chain links TRBV12-3 or TRBV12-4 with TRBJ1-5; no clear D. This CDR3 contains 13 residues. The V end was cut by 2 bases, the J end by 7 bases, with 9 bases between. The CDR3 nucleotides read TGTGCCAGCAGTTTAACACTTTCCCAGCCCCAGCATTTT. This sequence encodes CASSLTLSQPQHF.

The gene calls are TRBV10-3 and TRBJ2-7; TRBD1 matches at 11 bases. CDR3 length equals 14 residues. Trimming at V came to 7 bases and at J to 4 bases, leaving 6 bases not matched to a gene. The germline gives CDR1 ENHRY, CDR2 SYGVKD. The CDR3 here is CAINQDRGQYEQYF. The DNA of the CDR3 is TGTGCCATCAACCAGGACAGGGGGCAATACGAGCAGTACTTC.

The chain uses TRBV28 and TRBJ2-1; 8 nucleotides agree with TRBD1. The CDR3 has 14 amino acids. Trimming cost V 3 bases and J 13 bases; bases outside gene matches: 11. The germline CDR1 and CDR2 sequences are MDHEN and SYDVKM. The CDR3, as DNA: TGTGCCAGCAGTTTCCCGTTACTTGGACAGGGACAGTTCTTC. Protein product: CASSFPLLGQGQFF.

The chain recombines TRBV19 with TRBJ1-1, with D possibly TRBD1 on 5 matching bases. Germline V CDR1 and CDR2: LNHDA, SQIVND (reference sequence). There are 14 residues in the CDR3. Between the trimmed V and J ends, which lost 3 bases and 6 bases, there was a span of 14 bases. In DNA form, the CDR3 reads TGTGCCAGTAGTATTCCGGGACTTAGCTCTGAAGCTTTCTTT. Its translation: CASSIPGLSSEAFF.

V is TRBV6-5 and J is TRBJ2-7; the D gene is possibly TRBD1 (5 bases). Germline CDR1 is MNHEY and CDR2 is SVGAGI. This CDR3 has 13 amino acids. Trimming shortened V by 4 bases and J by 2 bases, and 9 bases separated the two germline ends. This CDR3 is CASSSRTTYEQYF. The CDR3 nucleotides are TGTGCCAGCAGTTCCCGGACAACCTACGAGCAGTACTTC.

J is TRBJ2-2 and V is TRBV7-2; D call uncertain. V was clipped by 4 bases and J by 1 base, with 7 bases between them. The CDR3 consists of 14 residues. The V gene's germline CDR1 is SGHTA and CDR2 FQGNSA. Here the CDR3 DNA reads TGTGCCAGCAGCTCCCTAAGGAACACCGGGGAGCTGTTTTTT. It yields the protein CASSSLRNTGELFF.

The sample holds one count of this clone. The CDR3 loop reads CASSRTGAWNEQFF. The CDR3 DNA follows: TGTGCCAGCAGCCGGACAGGGGCTTGGAATGAGCAGTTCTTC. The chain joins TRBV6-5 to TRBJ2-1; 9 bases align to TRBD1. The CDR3 loop spans 14 amino acids. V gave up 6 bases and J gave up 7 bases; unmatched junction bases: 7. Germline-derived CDR1 and CDR2 are MNHEY and SVGAGI.

The rearrangement joins TRBV28 to TRBJ1-2; D is possibly TRBD1 (5 bases). The CDR3 spans 13 residues. V lost 8 bases, J lost 2 bases, and 12 bases lay in between. Germline loops: CDR1 MDHEN, CDR2 SYDVKM. The CDR3 DNA sequence: TGTGCCAGCGGGACGGTAAAAAACTATGGCTACACCTTC. This gives the protein CASGTVKNYGYTF.

V is TRBV28 and J is TRBJ1-2; D call uncertain. Germline V gene data show CDR1 as MDHEN and CDR2 as SYDVKM. The V end lost 2 bases, the J end lost 2 bases, and 6 bases lay between the germline ends. The CDR3 length is 13 residues. The CDR3 DNA is TGTGCCAGCAGTTTAGCCCAGAACTATGGCTACACCTTC. Protein sequence: CASSLAQNYGYTF.

V gene TRBV20-1 combines with J gene TRBJ2-1; no clear D gene. V lost 3 bases and J lost 8, with 8 bases in between. The germline V gene has CDR1 DFQATT and CDR2 SNEGSKA (reference sequence). The CDR3 consists of 11 residues. In nucleotides, the CDR3 is TGCAGTGCTAGGCTAGTCCATGAGCAGTTCTTC. Translating gives CSARLVHEQFF.

V gene TRBV2 combines with J gene TRBJ2-4, with TRBD2 matching 8 bases. The CDR3 is 12 residues long. V lost 8 bases and J lost 16; bases outside the gene matches: 13. Germline CDR1 SNHLY, CDR2 FYNNEI. The CDR3 loop is CASSGSGTGRYF. The CDR3 nucleotides read TGTGCCAGCTCTGGTAGCGGGACCGGCCGATACTTC.

The rearrangement uses TRBV7-3 and TRBJ2-4, with 9 bases aligning to TRBD1. V was clipped by 2 bases and J by 8 bases; unmatched bases: 1. The V gene's germline CDR1 is SGHTA and CDR2 FQGTGA. The CDR3 spans 13 residues. The CDR3 region is CASSLDRGDIQYF. In DNA, the CDR3 is TGTGCCAGCAGCTTAGACAGGGGGGACATTCAGTACTTC.

This clone was seen only a few times. V gene TRBV11-2 combines with J gene TRBJ2-7, with 7 positions matching TRBD2. The junction had 8 bases not matched to a gene; V was cut back by 5 bases and J by 4 bases. There are 14 residues in the CDR3. Germline CDR1 and CDR2: SGHAT and FQNNGV. This chain's CDR3 is CASSRQRDGYEQYF. In DNA form, the CDR3 reads TGTGCCAGCAGCCGACAGCGGGATGGGTACGAGCAGTACTTC.

V and J are TRBV9 and TRBJ1-3; D is perhaps TRBD1 (6 bases). The CDR3 totals 15 residues. Between the trimmed V and J ends, which lost 4 bases and 0 bases, there was a span of 11 bases. CDR1 and CDR2 from the germline V gene are SGDLS and YYNGEE. CDR3 sequence: CASSRQESSGNTIYF. The CDR3 DNA reads TGTGCCAGCAGCAGACAGGAGAGCTCTGGAAACACCATATATTTT.